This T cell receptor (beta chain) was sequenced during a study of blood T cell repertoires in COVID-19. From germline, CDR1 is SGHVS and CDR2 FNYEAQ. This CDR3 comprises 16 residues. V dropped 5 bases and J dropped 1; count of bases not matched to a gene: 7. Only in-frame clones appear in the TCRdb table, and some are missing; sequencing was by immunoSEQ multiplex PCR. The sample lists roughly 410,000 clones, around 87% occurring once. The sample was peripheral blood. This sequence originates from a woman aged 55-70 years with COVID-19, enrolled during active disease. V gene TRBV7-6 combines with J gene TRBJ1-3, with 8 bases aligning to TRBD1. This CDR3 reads CASSVSGGASGNTIYF. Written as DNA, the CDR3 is TGTGCCAGCAGCGTTTCAGGGGGCGCTTCTGGAAACACCATATATTTT.